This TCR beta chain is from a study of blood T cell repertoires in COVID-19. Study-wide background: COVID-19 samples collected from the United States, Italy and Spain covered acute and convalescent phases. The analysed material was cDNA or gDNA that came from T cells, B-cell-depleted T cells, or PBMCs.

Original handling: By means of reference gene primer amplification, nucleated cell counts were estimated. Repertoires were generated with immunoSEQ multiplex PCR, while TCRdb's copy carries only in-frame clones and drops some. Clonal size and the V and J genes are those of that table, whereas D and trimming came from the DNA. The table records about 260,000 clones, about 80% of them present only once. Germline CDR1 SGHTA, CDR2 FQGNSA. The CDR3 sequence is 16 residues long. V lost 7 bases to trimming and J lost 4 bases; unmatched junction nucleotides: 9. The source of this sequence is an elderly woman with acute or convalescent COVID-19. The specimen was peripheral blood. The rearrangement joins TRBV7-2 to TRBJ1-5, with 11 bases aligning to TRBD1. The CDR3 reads CASNLLGTGGNQPQHF. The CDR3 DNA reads TGTGCCAGCAATCTACTCGGGACAGGGGGAAATCAGCCCCAGCATTTT.